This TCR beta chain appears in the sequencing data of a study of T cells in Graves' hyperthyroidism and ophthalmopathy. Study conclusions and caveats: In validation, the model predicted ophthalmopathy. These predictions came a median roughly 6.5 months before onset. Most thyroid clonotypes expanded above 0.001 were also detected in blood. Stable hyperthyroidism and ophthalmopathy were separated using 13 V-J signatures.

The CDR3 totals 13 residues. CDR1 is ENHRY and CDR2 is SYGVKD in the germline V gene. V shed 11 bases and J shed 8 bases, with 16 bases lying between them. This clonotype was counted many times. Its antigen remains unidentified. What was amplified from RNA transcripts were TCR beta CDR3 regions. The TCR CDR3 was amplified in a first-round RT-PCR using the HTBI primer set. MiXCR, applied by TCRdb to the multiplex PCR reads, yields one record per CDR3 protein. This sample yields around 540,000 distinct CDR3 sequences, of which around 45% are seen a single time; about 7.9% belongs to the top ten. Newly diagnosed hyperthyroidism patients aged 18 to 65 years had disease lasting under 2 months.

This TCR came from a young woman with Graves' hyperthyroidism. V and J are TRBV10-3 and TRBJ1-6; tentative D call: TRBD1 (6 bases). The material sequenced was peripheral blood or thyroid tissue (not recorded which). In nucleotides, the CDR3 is TGTGCCGGGAGGGCACAGGGTGATTCACCCCTCCACTTT. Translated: CAGRAQGDSPLHF.